This T cell receptor beta chain was sequenced for a study of CXCR3-negative and CXCR3-positive naive CD8 T cells. Study-level background: There were approximately 140 million TRB reads altogether, and each library had about 1.5 +/- 0.3 million of them.

The libraries of TRB cDNA were constructed through 5' RACE using UMI labels. No DNA is given; TCRdb re-called the 5' RACE reads and lists each CDR3 protein once. This sample contains around 140,000 distinct CDR3 sequences. Note on this clonotype: What it binds is unknown.

The CDR3 contains 13 residues. Per germline, CDR1 SGHRS and CDR2 YFSETQ. Broader study findings: For naive cells, CXCR3-negative and CXCR3-positive subsets had similar TRBV-TRBJ usage; for memory cells, usage differed. Comparably high diversity marked both naive subsets, whereas memory CD8+ cells had much lower diversity. CXCR3-positive naive cells had more hydrophobic TRB CDR3s than CXCR3-negative naive cells.

The sequence derives from a human donor in good health. Some clones in this sample may be carry-over from other donors' samples. Sequencing used naive CXCR3- CD8+ T cells from blood. Subset specified: CD45RO-CCR7+CD27+CD95- naive CD8+ T cells lacking CXCR3 (TNR3-). This chain links TRBV5-1 with TRBJ2-7; without DNA, the TCRdb call of TRBD2 cannot be checked. CDR3 residues: CAGAGTSAYEQYF.